One sample yielded the 17 T cell receptor beta chains listed below, sequenced in a study of Graves' ophthalmopathy and Graves' hyperthyroidism. Investigators amplified TCR beta CDR3 regions from RNA transcripts. HTBI primers were used in a first-round RT-PCR, which preceded a second-round multiplex PCR. TCRdb redid the calling of the multiplex PCR reads with MiXCR, one entry per CDR3 protein. The sample lists 170,000 or so distinct CDR3 sequences; roughly 36% were seen once. What was sequenced was peripheral blood. All receptors derive from a man under 40 with Graves' ophthalmopathy.

This clonotype was counted ten times or more. This chain joins TRBV6-2 or TRBV6-3 and TRBJ2-7; 9 bases are shared with TRBD1. The germline V gene encodes CDR1 MNHEY and CDR2 SVGEGT. V lost 5 bases to trimming and J lost 5 bases; unmatched junction nucleotides: 7. This CDR3 is built from 14 residues. CDR3 nucleotide sequence: TGTGCCAGCAGTCCCTGGGACAGGGACAACGAGCAGTACTTC. Its translation is CASSPWDRDNEQYF.

CDR3 in amino acids: CASSWGTGLGYTF. The CDR3 region has the DNA TGTGCCAGCAGTTGGGGGACAGGCCTTGGCTACACCTTC. J is TRBJ1-2 and V is TRBV12-3 or TRBV12-4, with 8 bases matching TRBD1. The CDR3 contains 13 residues. The V gene end was trimmed by 4 bases and the J gene end by 7 bases; junction bases not matched to a gene: 5.

This clonotype has at least ten counts. CDR3 nucleotides: TGCAGTGCTCCTTCCTTGGGACAGGGGCGCAACGAGCAGTACTTC. It codes for CSAPSLGQGRNEQYF. The chain recombines TRBV20-1 with TRBJ2-7, with 10 bases that match TRBD1. This CDR3 comprises 15 residues. The germline CDR1 and CDR2 sequences are DFQATT and SNEGSKA (reference sequence). J lost 5 bases, V lost 5 bases, and 12 bases had no gene match.

This clonotype has just a few counts. This sequence joins TRBV27 and TRBJ2-5, with D possibly being TRBD1 (5 bases). CDR1 MNHEY and CDR2 SMNVEV come from the germline V gene (reference sequence). Trimming pared 0 bases from V and 3 bases from J, leaving 5 bases between. The CDR3 has 13 residues. CDR3 coding DNA: TGTGCCAGCAGTTTATCGACAGAAGAGACCCAGTACTTC. This sequence encodes CASSLSTEETQYF.

This clonotype was picked up many times. The gene calls are TRBV30 and TRBJ1-1; D is ambiguous. The V end was cut by 0 bases, the J end by 8 bases, with 10 bases between. The CDR3 spans 12 residues. Germline CDR1 is GTSNPN and CDR2 is SVGIG (reference sequence). CDR3 loop: CAWSVLEREAFF. CDR3 nucleotides: TGTGCCTGGAGTGTATTGGAAAGGGAAGCTTTCTTT.

The V call is TRBV6-1, the J call TRBJ1-1; TRBD1 is a possible D gene (6 bases). V was pared by 7 bases and J by 3 bases, with 15 bases between. The germline gives CDR1 MNHNS, CDR2 SASEGT. The CDR3 contains 14 residues. Here the CDR3 reads CASTRGGADTEAFF. The CDR3 region has the DNA TGTGCCAGCACTCGCGGGGGGGCGGACACTGAAGCTTTCTTT.

In its sample, this clonotype was seen many times. V is TRBV18 and J is TRBJ1-5, with D tentatively TRBD1 (5 bases). CDR1 and CDR2 (germline): KGHSH, LQKENI. This CDR3 has 14 amino acids. V was pared by 8 bases and J by 0 bases, with 11 bases between. The CDR3 sequence: CASRLTDSNQPQHF. The CDR3 region has the DNA TGTGCCAGCCGTTTGACAGATAGCAATCAGCCCCAGCATTTT.

This clonotype appeared many times. V usage is TRBV5-1 and J usage is TRBJ2-7; D is perhaps TRBD2 (6 bases). The germline V and J ends were trimmed by 0 bases and 6 bases, with 16 bases remaining between them. Germline CDR1 is SGHRS and CDR2 is YFSETQ. This CDR3 is built from 15 residues. CDR3 in amino acids: CASSLGGPSGVEQYF. The DNA of the CDR3 is TGCGCCAGCAGCTTGGGTGGCCCCTCGGGGGTCGAGCAGTACTTC.

The chain joins TRBV6-1 to TRBJ1-1; no clear D. The CDR3 is 11 amino acids. V was pared by 2 bases and J by 5 bases, with 3 bases between. CDR1 and CDR2 (germline): MNHNS, SASEGT. As DNA, the CDR3 is TGTGCCAGCAGTGAATTAACTGAAGCTTTCTTT. Encoded protein: CASSELTEAFF.

The chain uses TRBV28 and TRBJ2-7; D gene uncertain. Trimming stripped 4 bases from V and 6 bases from J, with 16 bases between. Germline CDR1 is MDHEN and CDR2 is SYDVKM. The CDR3 has 14 amino acids. DNA for the CDR3: TGTGCCAGCAGTTCCCCCGCTAGTCAGCTCGAGCAGTACTTC. Translation gives CASSSPASQLEQYF.

This clonotype was seen at least ten times. The chain joins TRBV19 to TRBJ2-5; D remains ambiguous. Germline V gives CDR1 LNHDA, CDR2 SQIVND (reference sequence). Trimming pared 3 bases from V and 1 base from J, leaving 9 bases between. The CDR3 is made up of 14 amino acids. CDR3 in DNA: TGTGCCAGTAGTATGTCAGGCGGCCAAGAGACCCAGTACTTC. Protein sequence: CASSMSGGQETQYF.

This clonotype has a count of ten or more. The rearrangement uses TRBV7-6 and TRBJ2-5; either TRBD1 or TRBD2 may fit D (6 bases each). The CDR3 has 17 residues. Trimming pared 1 base from V and 3 bases from J, leaving 18 bases between. Germline V gene sequence: CDR1 SGHVS, CDR2 FNYEAQ. CDR3 coding DNA: TGTGCCAGCAGCTTAGATCTTCGGAGGAGGGACAAAGAGACCCAGTACTTC. Protein sequence: CASSLDLRRRDKETQYF. Full variable domain (rest looked up from reference TRBV7-6 and TRBJ2-5): GAGVSQSPRYKVTKRGQDVALRCDPISGHVSLYWYRQALGQGPEFLTYFNYEAQQDKSGLPNDRFSAERPEGSISTLTIQRTEQRDSAMYRCASSLDLRRRDKETQYFGPGTRLLVL.

This clonotype was picked up many times. V is TRBV30 and J is TRBJ1-5; tentative D call: TRBD1 (6 bases). Germline loops: CDR1 GTSNPN, CDR2 SVGIG (reference sequence). V was cut by 2 bases and J by 4 bases, with 9 bases left in between. This CDR3 is 13 amino acids long. The CDR3 region is CAWSRDINQPQHF. CDR3 nucleotide sequence: TGTGCCTGGAGTCGGGACATAAATCAGCCCCAGCATTTT.

This clonotype was counted ten times or more. The rearrangement links TRBV6-5 to TRBJ2-5; D is ambiguous. CDR3 length equals 14 residues. Germline V gives CDR1 MNHEY, CDR2 SVGAGI. With 1 base removed from V and 2 bases from J, the gap between germline ends came to 8 bases. The CDR3 DNA sequence: TGTGCCAGCAGTTACTTGTCAGGTCAAGAGACCCAGTACTTC. Protein product: CASSYLSGQETQYF.

V is TRBV6-1 and J is TRBJ1-2; D is ambiguous. The germline V gene encodes CDR1 MNHNS and CDR2 SASEGT. Trimming left V 8 bases short and J 1 base short, with 14 bases between. The CDR3 covers 14 residues. CDR3 DNA: TGTGCCAGCCCGCCCCCGGGCAGTAACTATGGCTACACCTTC. This encodes CASPPPGSNYGYTF.

This clonotype was counted ten times or more. V is TRBV7-2 and J is TRBJ2-5, with D possibly being TRBD1 (6 bases). Looked up from germline, CDR1 is SGHTA and CDR2 is FQGNSA. The CDR3 has 16 residues. Trimming took off 5 bases at V and 0 bases at J, with 16 bases between the two ends. CDR3 DNA sequence: TGTGCCAGCAGCCTACGGGACACCTTGTACCAAGAGACCCAGTACTTC. Translated, it gives CASSLRDTLYQETQYF.

The sample holds many counts of this clonotype. The chain is built from TRBV15 and TRBJ1-5; the D is unclear. V lost 1 base and J lost 3, with 16 bases in between. CDR3 length equals 17 residues. Germline V gene data show CDR1 as LNHNV and CDR2 as YYDKDF (reference sequence). The CDR3 coding sequence is TGTGCCACCAGCAGAGTTGGTTTTGGCAGGATCAATCAGCCCCAGCATTTT. It specifies CATSRVGFGRINQPQHF. Using reference TRBV15 and TRBJ1-5 for the parts outside the CDR3, the full variable domain is DAMVIQNPRYQVTQFGKPVTLSCSQTLNHNVMYWYQQKSSQAPKLLFHYYDKDFNNEADTPDNFQSRRPNTSFCFLDIRSPGLGDTAMYLCATSRVGFGRINQPQHFGDGTRLSIL.